The source of this T cell receptor (beta chain) is a study of T cells after yellow fever vaccination. General observations from the study: The booster saw the reappearance of most primary-vaccination clones (approximately 97% CD4, 70% to 90% CD8).

This clonotype was seen a few times. The antigen remains unidentified. A universal primer site and UMIs were added as TCR cDNA was made by 5'RACE template switching. TCRdb re-called the 5' RACE reads through MiXCR, storing one row per CDR3 protein. The top ten hold roughly 17% of the sample, which has hundreds of thousands of distinct CDR3 sequences, over 8% seen once. Specimen: PBMCs, collected on the day of the first yellow fever vaccination. This clonotype was sampled from a man aged 18 to 30 who received the YFV17D yellow fever vaccine.

For the CDR3, the DNA is TGTGCCAGCAGCAGGGGGGTCCGGTCACCCCTCCACTTT. This encodes CASSRGVRSPLHF. This chain links TRBV6-2 or TRBV6-3 with TRBJ1-6; 7 bases fit TRBD1. CDR3 length: 13 residues. The germline gives CDR1 MNHEY, CDR2 SVGEGT. V dropped 6 bases and J dropped 10; count of bases not matched to a gene: 6.